The 29 T cell receptor beta chains listed next were all sequenced from one sample in a study of brain T cells in children with intractable seizures. Sequencing was performed with immunoSEQ multiplex PCR; in TCRdb, only in-frame clones are kept and a portion is missing. Altogether under 400,000 clones are present, 93% being singletons, with the ten largest covering roughly 6%. The time point is: blood from clinic visit 5 months post-surgery; TSC patient then seizure free. The sample in question was peripheral blood, obtained 4 to 5 months after surgery. The receptors derive from a boy younger than two with tuberous sclerosis and intractable seizures.

This chain connects TRBV15 to TRBJ2-1; weak D call: TRBD2 (6 bases). V was pared by 1 base and J by 0 bases, with 13 bases between. This CDR3 is 17 amino acids long. From germline, CDR1 is LNHNV and CDR2 YYDKDF (reference sequence). The CDR3 DNA sequence: TGTGCCACCAGCAGAGGGGGGAGGTGGGACTCCTACAATGAGCAGTTCTTC. It yields the protein CATSRGGRWDSYNEQFF.

The rearrangement uses TRBV30 and TRBJ1-2; perhaps TRBD1 as D (5 bases). Trimming cost V 2 bases and J 4 bases, with 14 bases left between them. The CDR3 runs 14 residues. Looked up from germline, CDR1 is GTSNPN and CDR2 is SVGIG (reference sequence). The CDR3 loop reads CAWSSYQDIYGYTF. Here the CDR3 DNA reads TGTGCCTGGAGTTCTTACCAGGACATCTATGGCTACACCTTC.

This clone was picked up one time. The chain has TRBV4-2 and TRBJ1-2; D not certain. CDR3 size: 17 residues. In germline, CDR1 is LGHNA, CDR2 YNFKEQ. The V end was cut by 0 bases, the J end by 6 bases, with 20 bases between. CDR3 nucleotide sequence: TGTGCCAGCAGCCAAGATCCCAATGGCAGGTGGGCAGATGGCTACACCTTC. This gives the protein CASSQDPNGRWADGYTF.

This chain joins TRBV30 and TRBJ1-1; D gene ambiguous. With 5 bases removed from V and 0 bases from J, the gap between germline ends came to 4 bases. This CDR3 is built from 11 residues. CDR1 and CDR2 (germline): GTSNPN, SVGIG (reference sequence). The CDR3 DNA reads TGTGCCTGGCAGATGAACACTGAAGCTTTCTTT. As protein: CAWQMNTEAFF.

The CDR3: CASRVDRGRTGELFF. CDR3 nucleotides: TGCGCCAGCAGGGTCGACAGGGGGCGCACCGGGGAGCTGTTTTTT. The rearrangement uses TRBV10-1 and TRBJ2-2; 10 nucleotides align to TRBD1. The J segment lost 4 bases and the V segment lost 6 bases, leaving 5 bases of the junction unmatched. The CDR3 extends over 15 amino acids. Germline V gene sequence: CDR1 WNHNN, CDR2 SYGVQD (reference sequence).

The rearrangement links TRBV24-1 to TRBJ1-3, with 12 bases lining up with TRBD1. From germline, CDR1 is KGHDR and CDR2 SFDVKD. V was pared by 4 bases and J by 4 bases, with 10 bases of the junction left unmatched. The CDR3 spans 18 residues. This CDR3 reads CATSDPQRDRGPGNTIYF. The CDR3 nucleotides read TGTGCCACCAGTGACCCCCAGCGGGACAGGGGGCCCGGAAACACCATATATTTT.

V gene TRBV13 combines with J gene TRBJ2-2; TRBD2 matches at 8 bases. The V and J ends lost 0 bases and 5 bases, in that order; junction bases with no gene match: 5. The CDR3 length is 16 residues. Germline CDR1 is PRHDT and CDR2 is FYEKMQ (reference sequence). This CDR3 reads CASSLGGGGSTGELFF. As DNA, the CDR3 is TGTGCCAGCAGCTTAGGAGGCGGGGGGTCAACCGGGGAGCTGTTTTTT.

V usage is TRBV7-9 and J usage is TRBJ1-4; D is uncertain. In germline, CDR1 is SEHNR, CDR2 FQNEAQ (reference sequence). The CDR3 sequence is 14 residues long. V lost 6 bases, J lost 0 bases, and 8 bases lay in between. The CDR3 sequence: CASRRSSTNEKLFF. The CDR3 DNA follows: TGTGCCAGCAGACGGTCGTCAACTAATGAAAAACTGTTTTTT.

Only one count was recorded for this clone. The chain combines TRBV11-2 with TRBJ2-7; D is ambiguous. The CDR3 is made up of 15 amino acids. Germline CDR1 and CDR2: SGHAT and FQNNGV. Trimming cost V 5 bases and J 2 bases, with 16 bases left between them. CDR3 DNA: TGTGCCAGCAGCCTACACCCGGACCAAACCTACGAGCAGTACTTC. It translates to CASSLHPDQTYEQYF.

CDR3 in DNA: TGTGCCAGCAGCTTAGTCACTGGGGGGAACACTGAAGCTTTCTTT. Its protein product is CASSLVTGGNTEAFF. This sequence joins TRBV7-9 and TRBJ1-1; D is perhaps TRBD1 (5 bases). CDR1 and CDR2 (germline): SEHNR, FQNEAQ (reference sequence). The CDR3 contains 15 residues. V was shortened by 1 base and J by 1 base, with 10 bases between the two germline ends.

This chain connects TRBV30 to TRBJ2-1; 9 nucleotides match TRBD1. Germline CDR1 and CDR2: GTSNPN and SVGIG (reference sequence). This CDR3 has 13 residues. Trimming took 3 bases from V and 12 from J; bases not matched to a gene: 9. CDR3 nucleotides: TGTGCCTGGAGCCTACAGGGGGCTACAGGGCAGTTCTTC. This translates into CAWSLQGATGQFF.

In its sample, this clone was seen a few times. V and J are TRBV5-6 and TRBJ2-7; 9 bases line up with TRBD1. The CDR3 has 14 amino acids. Germline CDR1 and CDR2: SGHDT and YYEEEE. Losses at the gene ends were 0 bases for V and 4 bases for J; bases not matched to a gene: 2. The CDR3 DNA follows: TGTGCCAGCAGCTTGGGTGGGACAGGGTACGAGCAGTACTTC. This encodes CASSLGGTGYEQYF.

This chain joins TRBV11-1 and TRBJ2-7; D may be TRBD1 (6 bases). The V gene lost 2 bases and the J gene lost 0 bases, with 14 bases spanning the gap. Germline CDR1 and CDR2: SGHAT and FQDESV (reference sequence). CDR3 size: 16 residues. Here the CDR3 DNA reads TGTGCCAGCAGCTTAAGTAGAGGACAGAGCTCCTACGAGCAGTACTTC. Its translation: CASSLSRGQSSYEQYF.

The chain combines TRBV27 with TRBJ2-3, with D uncertain. The length of the CDR3 is 16 residues. Germline loops: CDR1 MNHEY, CDR2 SMNVEV (reference sequence). The V end was cut by 5 bases, the J end by 2 bases, with 17 bases between. The CDR3 DNA reads as TGTGCCAGCAGTCCACGACTGCCCCCTGACACAGATACGCAGTATTTT. Translation: CASSPRLPPDTDTQYF.

CDR3: CASSYIAGAPGKWPQHF. The DNA of the CDR3 is TGTGCCAGCAGTTATATTGCTGGGGCCCCGGGCAAGTGGCCCCAGCATTTT. The rearrangement uses TRBV6-9 and TRBJ1-5; a possible D gene is TRBD1 (5 bases). V was shortened by 2 bases and J by 9 bases, with 23 bases between the two germline ends. CDR3 length: 17 amino acids. CDR1 and CDR2 (germline): MNHGY, SVAAGI.

The chain couples TRBV19 to TRBJ1-2; 7 nucleotides match TRBD1. Germline V gene sequence: CDR1 LNHDA, CDR2 SQIVND (reference sequence). The CDR3 length is 18 residues. V shed 4 bases, J shed 2 bases, and the junction held 16 bases outside the gene matches. The CDR3 reads CASSKGATAIPQNYGYTF. The DNA for the CDR3 is TGTGCCAGTAGTAAGGGGGCGACAGCTATACCTCAAAACTATGGCTACACCTTC.

The chain links TRBV30 to TRBJ2-5; 7 nucleotides match TRBD1. From germline, CDR1 is GTSNPN and CDR2 SVGIG (reference sequence). The J segment lost 3 bases and the V segment lost 3 bases, leaving 4 bases of the junction unmatched. This CDR3 comprises 13 residues. This CDR3 is CAWRSGTEETQYF. CDR3 DNA sequence: TGTGCCTGGAGATCGGGGACAGAAGAGACCCAGTACTTC.

This clone showed up just once. This rearrangement joins TRBV6-2 or TRBV6-3 to TRBJ2-7; the match to TRBD2 covers 14 bases. Trimming cost V 5 bases and J 2 bases; bases outside gene matches: 2. The CDR3 has 15 residues. Germline values: CDR1 MNHEY, CDR2 SVGEGT. The CDR3 loop is CASSKGLAGAYEQYF. For the CDR3, the DNA is TGTGCCAGCAGTAAGGGACTAGCGGGAGCCTACGAGCAGTACTTC.

The CDR3 loop reads CASSSDRRSYNEAFF. The CDR3 DNA reads as TGTGCCAGCAGCTCGGACAGGAGGTCGTATAATGAAGCTTTCTTT. The rearrangement joins TRBV7-3 to TRBJ1-1; 7 bases map to TRBD1. V lost 4 bases, J lost 7 bases, and 12 bases stayed unmatched. This CDR3 is 15 amino acids long. Germline CDR1 and CDR2: SGHTA and FQGTGA.

This rearrangement joins TRBV9 to TRBJ2-6; D is undetermined. V lost 0 bases to trimming and J lost 0 bases, with 16 bases between them. Per germline, CDR1 SGDLS and CDR2 YYNGEE. This CDR3 comprises 19 residues. The CDR3 is CASSVEKDHLTSGANVLTF. The DNA for the CDR3 is TGTGCCAGCAGCGTAGAAAAGGACCACCTCACCTCTGGGGCCAACGTCCTGACTTTC.

CDR3 amino acids: CASSLGGNDQPQHF. As DNA, the CDR3 is TGTGCCAGCAGCTTGGGGGGTAACGATCAGCCCCAGCATTTT. The J gene is TRBJ1-5, the V gene TRBV7-9, with D possibly matching TRBD1 (5 bases). This CDR3 contains 14 residues. The ends were cut back, 3 bases at V and 5 bases at J, with 11 bases in the middle. Germline CDR1 is SEHNR and CDR2 is FQNEAQ (reference sequence).

The chain couples TRBV27 to TRBJ2-7; TRBD2 agrees at 8 bases. CDR3 length equals 14 residues. Trimming removed 3 bases from V and 2 bases from J; junction bases left unmatched: 3. Germline CDR1 is MNHEY and CDR2 is SMNVEV (reference sequence). CDR3: CASSFSAGAYEQYF. The CDR3 DNA is TGTGCCAGCAGTTTTTCAGCGGGGGCCTACGAGCAGTACTTC.

V usage is TRBV2 and J usage is TRBJ1-2; weak D call: TRBD1 (6 bases). The germline CDR1 and CDR2 sequences are SNHLY and FYNNEI. The ends were cut back, 6 bases at V and 7 bases at J, with 18 bases in the middle. The CDR3 length is 14 residues. The CDR3 DNA reads TGTGCCAGCAGGTCCCGCGGGGGCGCTGGTGGCTACACCTTC. This encodes CASRSRGGAGGYTF.

J is TRBJ2-3 and V is TRBV7-3; maybe TRBD2 (7 bases). The CDR3 length is 15 residues. Deletions cut 5 bases from V and 4 bases from J, with 16 bases between. Germline lookup yields CDR1 SGHTA and CDR2 FQGTGA. CDR3 sequence (DNA): TGTGCCAGCAGCCCGGGCGGGGGCTCCGCAGATACGCAGTATTTT. Its protein product is CASSPGGGSADTQYF.

Here the CDR3 DNA reads TGTGCCAGCAGCGTTAGGTGGCGGCGGGGGGGAATATTCACAGATACGCAGTATTTT. It codes for CASSVRWRRGGIFTDTQYF. The rearrangement uses TRBV11-2 and TRBJ2-3, with 9 bases identical to TRBD2. The CDR3 loop spans 19 amino acids. V trimming: 5 bases; J trimming: 2 bases; junction bases outside the gene matches: 17. From germline, CDR1 is SGHAT and CDR2 FQNNGV.

This chain joins TRBV5-4 and TRBJ1-4; 8 bases are a match to TRBD1. V gave up 4 bases and J gave up 7 bases; unmatched junction bases: 6. The CDR3 is made up of 14 amino acids. Germline V gene lookup returns CDR1 SGHNT and CDR2 YYREEE (reference sequence). Here the CDR3 DNA reads TGTGCCAGCAGCCCCGACAGGGGAGGTGAAAAACTGTTTTTT. Amino acid sequence: CASSPDRGGEKLFF.

The rearrangement uses TRBV4-1 and TRBJ1-2; TRBD1 matches at 9 bases. Germline V CDR1 and CDR2: MGHRA, YSYEKL. J lost 2 bases, V lost 1 base, and 5 bases had no gene match. CDR3 length: 16 amino acids. Written as DNA, the CDR3 is TGCGCCAGCAGCCAAGTGCTCGACAGGGGGAACTATGGCTACACCTTC. Translation: CASSQVLDRGNYGYTF.

The chain couples TRBV19 to TRBJ1-1; tentative D call: TRBD1 (5 bases). V was trimmed by 0 bases and J by 11 bases, leaving 13 bases between them. The CDR3 runs to 13 residues. Germline assignment: CDR1 LNHDA and CDR2 SQIVND (reference sequence). CDR3 nucleotides: TGTGCCAGTAGTATAGATGGTCAGGGTCGGGCTTTCTTT. Translated: CASSIDGQGRAFF.

This sequence joins TRBV12-3 or TRBV12-4 and TRBJ1-1; no reliable D call. This CDR3 spans 12 amino acids. The V gene lost 3 bases and the J gene lost 3 bases, with 5 bases spanning the gap. This CDR3 reads CASSLKYTEAFF. The CDR3 DNA is TGTGCCAGCAGTTTGAAGTACACTGAAGCTTTCTTT.